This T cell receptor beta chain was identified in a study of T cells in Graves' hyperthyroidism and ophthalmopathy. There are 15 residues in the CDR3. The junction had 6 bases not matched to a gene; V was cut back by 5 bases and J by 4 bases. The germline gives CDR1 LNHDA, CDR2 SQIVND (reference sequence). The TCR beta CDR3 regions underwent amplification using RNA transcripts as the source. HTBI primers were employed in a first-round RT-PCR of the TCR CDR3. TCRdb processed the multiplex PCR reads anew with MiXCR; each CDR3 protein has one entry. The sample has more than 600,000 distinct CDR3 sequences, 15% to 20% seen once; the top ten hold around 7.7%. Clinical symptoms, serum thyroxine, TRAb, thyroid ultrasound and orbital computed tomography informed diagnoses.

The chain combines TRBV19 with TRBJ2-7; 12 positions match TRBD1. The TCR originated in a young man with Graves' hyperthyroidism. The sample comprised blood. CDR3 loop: CASSYRDRGRYEQYF. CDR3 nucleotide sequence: TGTGCCAGTAGTTACCGGGACAGGGGGCGATACGAGCAGTACTTC.